This TCR beta chain was sequenced for a study of T cells after yellow fever vaccination (dated by TCRdb to the late 2010s). At the level of the whole study: The SMART-Seq v4 Ultra Low Input RNA kit was used to prepare libraries from fractions with low cell numbers. To follow T-cell clones before and after both primary and booster YFV17D yellow fever vaccination, bulk TCR alpha and beta repertoires underwent longitudinal sequencing. Two healthy male donors made up the cohort, one aged 18 to 29 years and the other aged 30 to 40 years. Blood was collected at multiple timepoints before and after primary and secondary immunization, and bulk PBMC replicates and cell subsets were isolated.

As concerns this clonotype: The specificity of this receptor is unknown. No base quality information exists; no much larger clone differs at one position.

V and J lose 6 bases and 4 bases, and a span of 19 bases separates them. Measured from the cysteine to the phenylalanine, the CDR3 is 16 residues long. Only CDR3 DNA remains: 48 bases, in frame from the first base. The treatment or condition label here, explained by the study, means: live attenuated yellow fever vaccine strain. Two biological replicates of bulk PBMCs were collected at each blood-draw timepoint. A standard Ficoll-Paque protocol was used to isolate PBMCs from peripheral blood. RNA was extracted with TriZol from bulk PBMCs, CD4 and CD8 fractions, and dextramer-positive and dextramer-negative fractions. What the authors observed across the whole study: The secondary T-cell response was found to be weaker but faster than the primary response, with a peak reached on day 5 rather than on day 15. Because abundant contaminating clonotypes from the bulk population could be contained in FACS-sorted repertoires, computational filtering was required. Only two donors were included in the study, so the extent to which the findings can be generalized is limited. After the booster, most of the clones that had expanded following primary vaccination were detected again (almost 98% of CD4 and roughly 88% of CD8), which suggests that memory was broadly maintained. A small share of clonotypes was detected in both CD4 and CD8 compartments, with the overlap likely arising from convergent recombination.

TCR cDNA was made using 5'RACE template switching, a step that added a universal primer site and unique molecular identifiers. Priming for cDNA synthesis came from both the TCR alpha and TCR beta constant segments. Two PCR steps were used to amplify libraries, with sample barcodes and sequencing adapters being added in the second step. Sequencing of the libraries was done on either Illumina HiSeq 2500 (2x100 bp) or NovaSeq (2x150 bp). Concerning the study's data processing: MIGEC was used to demultiplex reads and collapse the reads into UMI consensus sequences, and MiXCR was used for V(D)J alignment. Vaccine-responding clonotypes were defined with edgeR using replicate PBMC samples, requiring FDR below 0.01 and a log2 fold change above 5 up to day 15. CD4 or CD8 identity was assigned to each bulk clonotype according to whether the clonotype was present at higher abundance in the sequenced CD4 repertoire or the sequenced CD8 repertoire. The public reads were reanalyzed by TCRdb: fastp trimming at Q25, MiXCR alignment, in-frame beta chains only. Records with the same CDR3 protein are collapsed into one entry carrying the most frequent genes and DNA. TCRdb's processing, not the authors', yielded these V and J calls. A total of approximately 600,000 distinct CDR3 sequences appear in this sample, 9% to 15% of them only once. Around 14% of the sample belongs to the ten largest clones.

The chain is made from TRBV12-3 or TRBV12-4 and TRBJ2-1, and the D gene may be TRBD2, 6 bases matching. The receptor was isolated from a man aged 25-45 years who received the YFV17D yellow fever vaccine. Sample: PBMCs, taken on the day of the yellow fever booster vaccination. The bases are TGTGCCAGCAGGAAGATGACCGGGACTTATTACAATGAGCAGTTCTTC. Translation gives CASRKMTGTYYNEQFF.